This is a list of T cell receptor beta chains from one sample in a study of cytomegalovirus exposure and HLA in healthy donors. Generated by immunoSEQ multiplex PCR, the TCRdb table keeps only in-frame clones and is missing some. The sample holds around 100,000 clones, about 80% seen once. Sequencing was done on a sample of PBMCs. These receptors all stem from a man in his sixties in good health and CMV-seropositive. Each CDR3 is given with its conserved first and last residue.

v_call cdr3_aa
TRBV14 CASSQLGGNSPLHF
TRBV6-5 CASSPRTGGDYTF
TRBV7-7 CASSLNAGSATGELFF
TRBV6-4 CASSEFSGLASPYNEQFF
TRBV9 CASSEPGQGRFNYGHTF
TRBV7-9 CASSLKWDSKSGEQFF
TRBV28 CASSFPQGLDYGYTF
TRBV6-1 CASSERRGGREEQFF
TRBV9 CASSVGGGGLTGNTIYF
TRBV18 CASSPRGASGGRTPDTQYF
TRBV4-1 CASSHSDSGNEQFF
TRBV6-1 CASYRGWGAGELFF
TRBV7-8 CASSADRVRYTF
TRBV5-1 CASSLGLAGRTQYF
TRBV5-1 CASSLTRGSPLHF
TRBV5-5 CASSLDSKQPQHF
TRBV6-5 CASSKTGGYEQYF
TRBV27 CASSLSGGALGAFF
TRBV7-3 CASSQFGGTYEQYF
TRBV7-2 CASSPQGQGSYYEQYF
TRBV5-4 CASSLDQRAEETQYF
TRBV18 CASSPAGSREKLFF
TRBV15 CATSRERGRGTYEQYF
TRBV11-2 CASSYLGGRLGELFF